A single sample is the source of the 22 T cell receptor beta chains below, sequenced in a study of T cell changes during pregnancy in multiple sclerosis. Assay used: immunoSEQ multiplex PCR; TCRdb lists only in-frame clones, some missing. In the table there are some 38,000 clones, approximately 94% of which are singletons. The material was CD4+ T cells from peripheral blood mononuclear cells, obtained in the second trimester of pregnancy. These receptors originate from a female donor with multiple sclerosis, enrolled in a pregnancy study.

The sample holds a few counts of this clone. The chain has TRBV6-6 and TRBJ2-2; D is unresolved. Trimming removed 4 bases from V and 5 bases from J, with 8 bases in between. Germline V gives CDR1 MNHNY, CDR2 SVGAGI (reference sequence). This CDR3 contains 13 residues. The CDR3 DNA reads as TGTGCCAGCAGTTTCGCGGAGACCGGGGAGCTGTTTTTT. Protein product: CASSFAETGELFF.

V is TRBV10-3 and J is TRBJ1-1, with 8 bases identical to TRBD1. With 5 bases clipped from V and 4 bases from J, the junction kept 3 bases outside the gene matches. Germline loops: CDR1 ENHRY, CDR2 SYGVKD. This CDR3 is built from 13 residues. The CDR3 reads CAISRTGLTEAFF. CDR3 DNA: TGTGCCATCAGTCGGACAGGGCTCACTGAAGCTTTCTTT.

The rearrangement links TRBV2 to TRBJ2-5; TRBD1 aligns across 8 bases. The DNA end is more similar to TRBJ2-7, so the J call may be wrong. This CDR3 is 13 amino acids long. CDR1 is SNHLY, CDR2 FYNNEI, per germline. Here the CDR3 DNA reads TGTGCCAGCACCGGACAGGGCCCCTACGAGCAGTACTTC. It yields the protein CASTGQGPYEQYF.

The chain uses TRBV5-1 and TRBJ2-2; 10 bases fit TRBD2. The CDR3 totals 19 residues. Germline CDR1 reads SGHRS; CDR2 reads YFSETQ. Losses at the gene ends were 0 bases for V and 4 bases for J; bases not matched to a gene: 12. This chain's CDR3 is CASSLGSGSGGASTGELFF. The CDR3 DNA reads TGCGCCAGCAGCTTGGGGTCGGGCAGCGGGGGGGCCAGCACCGGGGAGCTGTTTTTT.

The V gene is TRBV27, the J gene TRBJ2-7, with a tentative D call TRBD2 (6 bases). The CDR3 runs to 18 residues. The germline CDR1 and CDR2 sequences are MNHEY and SMNVEV (reference sequence). V lost 1 base to trimming and J lost 2 bases, with 21 bases between them. CDR3 sequence (DNA): TGTGCCAGCAGTTTATTTCGGGGGTCGCGGGCTTCAACCTACGAGCAGTACTTC. This encodes CASSLFRGSRASTYEQYF.

The rearrangement links TRBV19 to TRBJ2-7; weak D call: TRBD1 (6 bases). The V and J ends lost 8 bases and 0 bases respectively, with 11 bases between them. CDR3 length equals 13 residues. Germline CDR1 and CDR2: LNHDA and SQIVND (reference sequence). CDR3 sequence reads: CASQRTASYEQYF. The DNA for the CDR3 is TGTGCCAGTCAGAGGACAGCCTCCTACGAGCAGTACTTC.

A single count supports this clone. The rearrangement joins TRBV5-1 to TRBJ2-7, with TRBD1 as a possible D gene (6 bases). V was clipped by 3 bases and J by 6 bases, with 16 bases between them. Germline V gene data show CDR1 as SGHRS and CDR2 as YFSETQ. CDR3 length: 14 residues. The CDR3 DNA sequence: TGCGCCAGCAGCTCATTAACAGCCAGGGGCGAGCAGTACTTC. Translation: CASSSLTARGEQYF.

This chain uses TRBV6-1 with TRBJ1-5, with a possible D match to TRBD1 (6 bases). CDR3 size: 15 residues. CDR1 and CDR2 (germline): MNHNS, SASEGT. V lost 4 bases and J 10 bases, leaving 20 bases between the germline ends. CDR3 protein: CASSANLDSAHPQHF. Written as DNA, the CDR3 is TGTGCCAGCAGTGCAAATCTGGACAGCGCCCACCCCCAGCATTTT.

V usage is TRBV10-1 and J usage is TRBJ2-1; 9 bases are a match to TRBD2. V lost 0 bases and J lost 4; bases outside the gene matches: 1. In germline, CDR1 is WNHNN, CDR2 SYGVQD (reference sequence). This CDR3 has 15 amino acids. The CDR3 sequence is CASSESSGGYNEQFF. The DNA for the CDR3 is TGCGCCAGCAGTGAGTCCAGCGGGGGGTACAATGAGCAGTTCTTC.

This clone was picked up one time. The chain combines TRBV28 with TRBJ2-2, with 9 bases matching TRBD2. Germline trimming cut 4 bases from V and 6 bases from J; bases unmatched to any gene: 12. This CDR3 comprises 17 residues. Germline V CDR1 and CDR2: MDHEN, SYDVKM. The CDR3 loop reads CASSSVGAGGLAGELFF. The CDR3, as DNA: TGTGCCAGCAGTTCCGTCGGGGCGGGAGGGCTGGCCGGGGAGCTGTTTTTT.

The chain uses TRBV9 and TRBJ2-5; TRBD1 matches at 10 bases. The CDR3 sequence is 15 residues long. CDR1 and CDR2 from the germline V gene are SGDLS and YYNGEE. V lost 3 bases to trimming and J lost 1 base; unmatched junction nucleotides: 3. The CDR3 nucleotides are TGTGCCAGCAGCGCGACAGGGGGCTCCCAAGAGACCCAGTACTTC. Translated: CASSATGGSQETQYF. Looking up the rest from reference TRBV9 and TRBJ2-5 gives the full variable domain: DSGVTQTPKHLITATGQRVTLRCSPRSGDLSVYWYQQSLDQGLQFLIQYYNGEERAKGNILERFSAQQFPDLHSELNLSSLELGDSALYFCASSATGGSQETQYFGPGTRLLVL.

The chain employs TRBV2 and TRBJ2-5, with D hard to call. Trimming pared 6 bases from V and 1 base from J, leaving 6 bases between. The V gene's germline CDR1 is SNHLY and CDR2 FYNNEI. This CDR3 comprises 12 residues. DNA of the CDR3: TGTGCCAGCAGCAGAGGCCAAGAGACCCAGTACTTC. Translated, it gives CASSRGQETQYF.

V and J are TRBV2 and TRBJ2-5, with 10 positions matching TRBD1. This CDR3 has 15 residues. The V segment lost 0 bases and the J segment 6 bases; nucleotides outside the gene matches: 4. Germline assignment: CDR1 SNHLY and CDR2 FYNNEI. CDR3 sequence reads: CASSEATGGEKTQYF. In DNA form, the CDR3 reads TGTGCCAGCAGTGAAGCGACAGGGGGCGAGAAGACCCAGTACTTC.

The rearrangement uses TRBV7-3 and TRBJ2-1; TRBD2 aligns across 12 bases. CDR3 size: 18 residues. Per the germline V gene, CDR1 is SGHTA and CDR2 is FQGTGA. Losses at the gene ends were 1 base for V and 0 bases for J; bases not matched to a gene: 4. The CDR3 DNA is TGTGCCAGCAGCTTAAGACTAGCGGGGGCCTACTCCTACAATGAGCAGTTCTTC. Translated, it gives CASSLRLAGAYSYNEQFF. Combining the CDR3 with reference TRBV7-3 and TRBJ2-1 gives the whole variable domain GAGVSQTPSNKVTEKGKYVELRCDPISGHTALYWYRQSLGQGPEFLIYFQGTGAADDSGLPNDRFFAVRPEGSVSTLKIQRTERGDSAVYLCASSLRLAGAYSYNEQFFGPGTRLTVL.

The V gene is TRBV9, the J gene TRBJ2-3; 11 bases are a match to TRBD2. The CDR3 runs 17 residues. CDR1 SGDLS and CDR2 YYNGEE come from the germline V gene. V dropped 3 bases and J dropped 2; count of bases not matched to a gene: 8. CDR3 amino acids: CASSASPSGGFTDTQYF. The CDR3 DNA follows: TGTGCCAGCAGCGCGAGCCCTAGCGGGGGGTTCACAGATACGCAGTATTTT.

The rearrangement uses TRBV29-1 and TRBJ2-1, with D possibly TRBD1 on 6 matching bases. The CDR3 is made up of 18 amino acids. The germline gives CDR1 SQVTM, CDR2 ANQGSEA. V shed 1 base and J shed 0 bases, with 19 bases lying between them. The CDR3 DNA is TGCAGCGTTGAAGTGGCATCGGGACATCTCAGCTCCTACAATGAGCAGTTCTTC. It translates to CSVEVASGHLSSYNEQFF.

V is TRBV6-1 and J is TRBJ1-1; TRBD1 matches 7 bases. Germline CDR1 reads MNHNS; CDR2 reads SASEGT. Trimming cost V 7 bases and J 0 bases; bases outside gene matches: 2. This CDR3 region has 13 residues. In DNA, the CDR3 is TGTGCCAGCACGGACAGGCTGAACACTGAAGCTTTCTTT. Translation: CASTDRLNTEAFF.

The V call is TRBV15, the J call TRBJ2-2; TRBD1 matches 7 bases. Germline V CDR1 and CDR2: LNHNV, YYDKDF (reference sequence). The CDR3 runs to 16 residues. V gave up 5 bases and J gave up 6 bases; unmatched junction bases: 12. DNA of the CDR3: TGTGCCACCAGCCCTCGACAGGGATCAATGGCCGGGGAGCTGTTTTTT. Translated: CATSPRQGSMAGELFF.

CDR3 nucleotide sequence: TGTGCCAGCAGCTTGGAGTATCATGATACGCAGTATTTT. As protein: CASSLEYHDTQYF. The chain links TRBV6-4 to TRBJ2-3, with D uncertain. This CDR3 contains 13 residues. Germline V gives CDR1 MRHNA, CDR2 SNTAGT. Deletions cut 6 bases from V and 6 bases from J, with 13 bases between.

As for this clone: The limits of the CDR3 on the DNA are not certain, so only TCRdb's listed CDR3 is given. The J gene is TRBJ2-1, the V gene TRBV27; the tabulated D call, TRBD2, remains unverified against the DNA. The CDR3 extends over 17 residues, inclusive of both ends. Germline lookup yields CDR1 MNHEY and CDR2 SMNVEV (reference sequence). CDR3 protein: CASSFGAGTSGYNEQFF.

The chain has TRBV15 and TRBJ2-3, with D possibly TRBD1 on 6 matching bases. The V and J ends lost 7 bases and 4 bases respectively, with 12 bases between them. Per the germline V gene, CDR1 is LNHNV and CDR2 is YYDKDF (reference sequence). This CDR3 is built from 13 residues. CDR3 sequence (DNA): TGTGCCACCAAACAGGGCACGGCAGATACGCAGTATTTT. This gives the protein CATKQGTADTQYF.

This clone has only one observation. The chain is built from TRBV27 and TRBJ1-2, with 9 bases that match TRBD1. Germline lookup yields CDR1 MNHEY and CDR2 SMNVEV (reference sequence). V lost 2 bases and J lost 6; bases outside the gene matches: 13. This CDR3 has 17 amino acids. The CDR3 region has the DNA TGTGCCAGCAGTTTAGGATCGGGAGACAGGGGGTTCAATGGCTACACCTTC. It translates to CASSLGSGDRGFNGYTF.